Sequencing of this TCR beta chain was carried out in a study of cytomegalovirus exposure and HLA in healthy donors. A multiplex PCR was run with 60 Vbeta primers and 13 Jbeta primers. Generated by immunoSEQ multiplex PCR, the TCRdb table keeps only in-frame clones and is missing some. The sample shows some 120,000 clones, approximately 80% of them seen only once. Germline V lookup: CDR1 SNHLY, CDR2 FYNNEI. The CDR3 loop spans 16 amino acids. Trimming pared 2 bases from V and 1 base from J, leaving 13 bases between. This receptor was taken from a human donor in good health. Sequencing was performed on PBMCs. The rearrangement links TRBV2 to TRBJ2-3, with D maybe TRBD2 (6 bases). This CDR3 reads CASSEMGGGRTDTQYF. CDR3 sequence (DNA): TGTGCCAGCAGTGAAATGGGGGGAGGCCGCACAGATACGCAGTATTTT.